This T cell receptor beta chain was recovered during a study of T cells after yellow fever vaccination. The CDR3 is 13 residues long. The germline CDR1 and CDR2 sequences are DFQATT and SNEGSKA (reference sequence). Between the trimmed V and J ends, which lost 5 bases and 3 bases, there was a span of 11 bases. TCRdb analysed the 5' RACE reads with MiXCR anew, one entry per CDR3 protein. The sample lists some 600,000 distinct CDR3 sequences, about 12% occurring once. Whole-study findings and limits: Peaking on day 5 versus 15, the secondary response was faster but weaker. The CD4 and CD8 compartments had a small share of their clonotypes in common.

On this clonotype itself: Its specificity is unknown.

The receptor's source is a man aged 25-45 years who received the YFV17D yellow fever vaccine. V usage is TRBV20-1 and J usage is TRBJ1-5; D is unresolved. The material sequenced was PBMCs, taken on the day of the yellow fever booster vaccination. Here the CDR3 DNA reads TGCAGTGCTGCCCCTACTATCAATCAGCCCCAGCATTTT. The encoded protein is CSAAPTINQPQHF.